This T cell receptor beta chain was captured in a study of molecular identifiers for immune sequencing clone quantification. Study details: Within a replicate experiment, RNA obtained from either roughly 18,000 or 92,000 naive CD8 cells was divided into five aliquots, and four of those aliquots were then sequenced.

As concerns this clonotype: Its specificity is unknown.

The CDR3 is 15 amino acids. With 0 bases removed from V and 6 bases from J, the gap between germline ends came to 15 bases. The germline V gene has CDR1 LGHDT and CDR2 YNNKEL (reference sequence). General study points: Clones above 20 RNA copies held over 99% of effector molecules, under 1% in naive cells. One cell's worth of spiked Jurkat TCR RNA was reportedly detectable among 850,000 to 1,000,000 naive cells.

TCRdb processed the PCR reads anew with MiXCR; each CDR3 protein has one entry. The repertoire holds about 640,000 distinct CDR3 sequences, with about 20% as singletons. Sorting recovered naive CD8 T cells on a CD8+CD4-CCR7+CD45RA+ profile. The chain links TRBV3-1 to TRBJ2-7; the D call may be TRBD1 or TRBD2 (6 bases each). Source material: naive CD8+ T cells from blood, with Jurkat cell RNA spiked in. Subset here: FACS-sorted CD8+CD4-CCR7+CD45RA+ naive T cells. The sequence was collected from a human donor in good health. Some libraries in this study had Jurkat cell RNA spiked in. This chain's CDR3 is CASSQDPGGGLEQYF. CDR3 DNA: TGTGCCAGCAGCCAAGACCCTGGTGGGGGGCTCGAGCAGTACTTC.